This TCR beta chain derives from a study of early T cells in non-severe SARS-CoV-2 infection. The overall study: The authors sequenced bulk RNA from unsorted whole blood, leaving chains unpaired.

Study-level points and caveats: The study's VDJdb matching favored anti-spike CD8 responses and missed private and CD4 specificities.

This clonotype was counted a few times. What it recognizes is unknown. The CDR3 sequence is 15 residues long. V was cut by 0 bases and J by 0 bases, with 10 bases left in between. Germline assignment: CDR1 SGDLS and CDR2 YYNGEE. Attached unique molecular identifiers marked individual cDNA molecules. Each CDR3 protein gets one entry after TCRdb re-called the 5' RACE reads with MiXCR. The sample consists of around 98,000 distinct CDR3 sequences, approximately 11% of them appearing once. The sequenced sample was whole blood. The receptor comes from an adult who was a healthcare worker with PCR-confirmed SARS-CoV-2 infection or an uninfected control (not recorded which). This chain joins TRBV9 and TRBJ2-7; perhaps D is TRBD1 or TRBD2 (5 bases each). The CDR3 region is CASSVGDEPSYEQYF. The CDR3 bases are TGTGCCAGCAGCGTAGGGGACGAACCCTCCTACGAGCAGTACTTC.